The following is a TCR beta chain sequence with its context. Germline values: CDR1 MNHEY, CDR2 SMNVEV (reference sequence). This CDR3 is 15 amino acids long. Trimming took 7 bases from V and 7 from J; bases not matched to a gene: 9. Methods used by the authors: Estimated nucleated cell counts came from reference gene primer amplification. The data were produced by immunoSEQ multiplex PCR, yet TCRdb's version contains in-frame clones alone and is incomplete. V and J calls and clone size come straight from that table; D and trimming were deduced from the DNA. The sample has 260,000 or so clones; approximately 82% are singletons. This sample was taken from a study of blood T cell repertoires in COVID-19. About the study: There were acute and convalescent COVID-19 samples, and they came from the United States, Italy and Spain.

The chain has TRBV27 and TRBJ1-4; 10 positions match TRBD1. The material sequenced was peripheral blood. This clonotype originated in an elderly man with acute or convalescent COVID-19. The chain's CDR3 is CASTRDRGASEKLFF. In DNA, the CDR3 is TGTGCCAGCACCCGGGACAGGGGAGCTAGTGAAAAACTGTTTTTT.